Following are 25 T cell receptor beta chains from one sample sequenced in a study of identifying expanded T cells in peripheral blood. Assay: immunoSEQ multiplex PCR; the TCRdb copy retains only in-frame clones and omits some. The sample lists about 130,000 clones, 70% to 90% occurring once. The sample taken for sequencing was blood. These receptors originate from a person aged 18-70 years in good health.

In this sample, this clone turned up many times. The chain links TRBV6-5 to TRBJ1-3, with D maybe TRBD1 (5 bases). Between the trimmed V and J ends, which lost 7 bases and 0 bases, there was a span of 10 bases. Germline CDR1 reads MNHEY; CDR2 reads SVGAGI. The CDR3 is 14 amino acids. This chain's CDR3 is CASMRQGSGNTIYF. CDR3 DNA sequence: TGTGCCAGCATGAGGCAGGGCTCTGGAAACACCATATATTTT.

The chain recombines TRBV18 with TRBJ2-1, with D possibly TRBD2 on 6 matching bases. The CDR3 is made up of 14 amino acids. V was clipped by 3 bases and J by 4 bases, with 10 bases between them. Germline V gene sequence: CDR1 KGHSH, CDR2 LQKENI. CDR3 in amino acids: CASSPPSAYNEQFF. In DNA form, the CDR3 reads TGTGCCAGCTCACCCCCTAGCGCATACAATGAGCAGTTCTTC.

The chain has TRBV21-1 and TRBJ2-3. TRBV21-1 corresponds to a pseudogene. The CDR3 is 17 amino acids. The DNA of the CDR3 is TGTGCCAGCAGCAAACGTTCGCAGAGTGCTCCCCCAGATACGCAGTATTTT. Translating it yields CASSKRSQSAPPDTQYF.

V usage is TRBV7-3 and J usage is TRBJ1-6, with D possibly TRBD1 on 5 matching bases. Germline CDR1 is SGHTA and CDR2 is FQGTGA. Deletions cut 2 bases from V and 1 base from J, with 6 bases between. The CDR3 consists of 15 residues. CDR3 DNA: TGTGCCAGCAGCTTAGGGGGGTCCTATAATTCACCCCTCCACTTT. It encodes CASSLGGSYNSPLHF.

At least ten counts were recorded for this clone. The chain is built from TRBV9 and TRBJ1-5, with a tentative D call TRBD1 (5 bases). Trimming left V 0 bases short and J 4 bases short, with 8 bases between. The CDR3 contains 14 residues. Germline V gives CDR1 SGDLS, CDR2 YYNGEE. The CDR3 sequence is CASSVDHRNQPQHF. As DNA, the CDR3 is TGTGCCAGCAGCGTAGATCACAGGAATCAGCCCCAGCATTTT.

This rearrangement joins TRBV7-3 to TRBJ2-1; D is possibly TRBD2 (5 bases). Trimming cost V 2 bases and J 3 bases, with 5 bases left between them. Per the germline V gene, CDR1 is SGHTA and CDR2 is FQGTGA. CDR3 length: 13 amino acids. The CDR3 is CASSLDYYNEQFF. CDR3 in DNA: TGTGCCAGCAGCTTAGACTACTACAATGAGCAGTTCTTC. Looking up the rest from reference TRBV7-3 and TRBJ2-1 gives the full variable domain: GAGVSQTPSNKVTEKGKYVELRCDPISGHTALYWYRQSLGQGPEFLIYFQGTGAADDSGLPNDRFFAVRPEGSVSTLKIQRTERGDSAVYLCASSLDYYNEQFFGPGTRLTVL.

V usage is TRBV28 and J usage is TRBJ2-5, with D maybe TRBD1 (5 bases). The CDR3 consists of 13 residues. Per the germline V gene, CDR1 is MDHEN and CDR2 is SYDVKM. Trimming pared 8 bases from V and 7 bases from J, leaving 17 bases between. The CDR3 loop is CASRQGLGVTQYF. The CDR3 bases are TGTGCCAGCCGCCAGGGCTTAGGGGTGACCCAGTACTTC.

J is TRBJ1-2 and V is TRBV30, with 7 bases matching TRBD1. Germline V CDR1 and CDR2: GTSNPN, SVGIG (reference sequence). The V gene end was trimmed by 4 bases and the J gene end by 7 bases; junction bases not matched to a gene: 12. CDR3 length equals 14 residues. DNA of the CDR3: TGTGCCTGGATTTCCTTTCAACCAGGGGGTGGCTACACCTTC. Encoded protein: CAWISFQPGGGYTF.

The rearrangement links TRBV5-1 to TRBJ2-7; D gene uncertain. V was trimmed by 2 bases and J by 4 bases, leaving 10 bases between them. The CDR3 runs to 13 residues. Germline V gives CDR1 SGHRS, CDR2 YFSETQ. The CDR3 nucleotides read TGCGCCAGCAGCTTTGGGCAGGAGTACGAGCAGTACTTC. Amino acid sequence: CASSFGQEYEQYF.

V and J are TRBV7-2 and TRBJ2-7; possibly TRBD1 for D (6 bases). The V gene's germline CDR1 is SGHTA and CDR2 FQGNSA. CDR3 length: 12 amino acids. V lost 6 bases to trimming and J lost 3 bases, with 9 bases between them. CDR3 in DNA: TGTGCCAGCAGTTTGACAGGCTACGAGCAGTACTTC. It yields the protein CASSLTGYEQYF. The full variable domain, with the rest looked up from reference TRBV7-2 and TRBJ2-7, is GAGVSQSPSNKVTEKGKDVELRCDPISGHTALYWYRQSLGQGLEFLIYFQGNSAPDKSGLPSDRFSAERTGGSVSTLTIQRTQQEDSAVYLCASSLTGYEQYFGPGTRLTVT.

The genes are TRBV6-1 and TRBJ2-6; possible D gene TRBD2, 5 bases. Trimming left V 7 bases short and J 5 bases short, with 9 bases between. Germline loops: CDR1 MNHNS, CDR2 SASEGT. This CDR3 contains 13 residues. The CDR3 loop reads CASTEGWANVLTF. The CDR3 DNA reads as TGTGCCAGCACCGAGGGTTGGGCCAACGTCCTGACTTTC.

This chain joins TRBV15 and TRBJ1-1; no firm D call. Trimming stripped 0 bases from V and 1 base from J, with 6 bases between. The germline CDR1 and CDR2 sequences are LNHNV and YYDKDF (reference sequence). The length of the CDR3 is 14 residues. The CDR3 region has the DNA TGTGCCACCAGCAGAGATCGGAGGAACACTGAAGCTTTCTTT. It yields the protein CATSRDRRNTEAFF.

The V and J genes are TRBV5-6 and TRBJ1-6, with a weak D call TRBD1 (5 bases). Trimming removed 2 bases from V and 10 bases from J, with 13 bases in between. The CDR3 totals 14 residues. In germline, CDR1 is SGHDT, CDR2 YYEEEE. DNA for the CDR3: TGTGCCAGCAGCTTCGTGCAGGGCACATCACCCCTCCACTTT. Amino acids: CASSFVQGTSPLHF. Variable domain in full (rest from reference TRBV5-6 and TRBJ1-6): DAGVTQSPTHLIKTRGQQVTLRCSPKSGHDTVSWYQQALGQGPQFIFQYYEEEERQRGNFPDRFSGHQFPNYSSELNVNALLLGDSALYLCASSFVQGTSPLHFGNGTRLTVT.

The chain has TRBV27 and TRBJ1-5, with D possibly TRBD1 on 6 matching bases. The CDR3 consists of 14 residues. V was clipped by 3 bases and J by 7 bases, with 13 bases between them. Germline CDR1 is MNHEY and CDR2 is SMNVEV (reference sequence). The chain's CDR3 is CASSLAGGRQPQHF. The CDR3 region has the DNA TGTGCCAGCAGTTTGGCGGGGGGCCGGCAGCCCCAGCATTTT.

The J gene is TRBJ1-5, the V gene TRBV6-6; 9 bases are shared with TRBD1. J gave up 9 bases and V 4 bases, and 10 bases lay outside the gene matches. Per the germline V gene, CDR1 is MNHNY and CDR2 is SVGAGI (reference sequence). CDR3 length: 15 amino acids. Written as DNA, the CDR3 is TGTGCCAGCAGTTTTACGGACAGGGGAGGTCGGCCCCAGCATTTT. Translating gives CASSFTDRGGRPQHF.

The genes are TRBV2 and TRBJ2-1; D gene unclear. The V end was cut by 3 bases, the J end by 6 bases, with 12 bases between. Germline values: CDR1 SNHLY, CDR2 FYNNEI. CDR3 length: 14 amino acids. In nucleotides, the CDR3 is TGTGCCAGCAGTGAGCAACGGAGTGGCAATGAGCAGTTCTTC. Translation gives CASSEQRSGNEQFF.

The gene calls are TRBV6-5 and TRBJ2-7; a possible D gene is TRBD1 (7 bases). The CDR3 runs to 13 residues. V was clipped by 8 bases and J by 5 bases, with 16 bases between them. Looked up from germline, CDR1 is MNHEY and CDR2 is SVGAGI. CDR3 sequence: CASWAGGGNEQYF. The CDR3 nucleotides are TGTGCCAGCTGGGCAGGGGGAGGTAACGAGCAGTACTTC.

This chain connects TRBV6-1 to TRBJ1-2, with D perhaps matching TRBD1 (6 bases). Per germline, CDR1 MNHNS and CDR2 SASEGT. The V gene lost 10 bases and the J gene lost 1 base, with 16 bases spanning the gap. The CDR3 runs 14 residues. CDR3 sequence: CATKYRGVNYGYTF. The CDR3 bases are TGTGCCACCAAATATAGGGGGGTTAACTATGGCTACACCTTC.

This chain connects TRBV6-5 to TRBJ2-5, with TRBD2 identical over 9 bases. The J call may be wrong; the DNA end is better matched by TRBJ2-7. This CDR3 has 15 residues. In germline, CDR1 is MNHEY, CDR2 SVGAGI. For the CDR3, the DNA is TGTGCCAGCAGTTACTCGATAGCGGGAGCCGACGAGCAGTACTTC. It is translated as CASSYSIAGADEQYF.

The chain couples TRBV27 to TRBJ1-6; 8 nucleotides agree with TRBD1. After removal of 4 bases from V and 7 bases from J, the junction contained 9 bases not matched to a gene. Per the germline V gene, CDR1 is MNHEY and CDR2 is SMNVEV (reference sequence). CDR3 length: 16 residues. This CDR3 reads CASSSRGPLGNSPLHF. CDR3 in DNA: TGTGCCAGCAGTTCCAGGGGGCCCCTTGGAAATTCACCCCTCCACTTT.

The chain links TRBV10-3 to TRBJ1-3, with D possibly being TRBD1 (6 bases). The CDR3 spans 15 residues. Deletions cut 5 bases from V and 0 bases from J, with 11 bases between. Germline V gene lookup returns CDR1 ENHRY and CDR2 SYGVKD. The DNA of the CDR3 is TGTGCCATCAGTAGCCTGGACAGCTCTGGAAACACCATATATTTT. It specifies CAISSLDSSGNTIYF.

The chain combines TRBV4-3 with TRBJ2-2, with unresolved D. Trimming took 0 bases from V and 6 from J, leaving 14 bases between them. The CDR3 has 16 amino acids. Germline V gene lookup returns CDR1 LGHNA and CDR2 YSLEER. The CDR3 loop is CASSQDLVAAPGELFF. In nucleotides, the CDR3 is TGCGCCAGCAGCCAAGATTTGGTGGCAGCTCCCGGGGAGCTGTTTTTT.

The genes are TRBV30 and TRBJ2-1; 9 bases align to TRBD1. Trimming took 4 bases from V and 1 from J; bases not matched to a gene: 5. This CDR3 comprises 15 residues. Germline values: CDR1 GTSNPN, CDR2 SVGIG (reference sequence). CDR3 protein: CAWTSGQGSYNEQFF. Written as DNA, the CDR3 is TGTGCCTGGACGTCGGGACAGGGATCCTACAATGAGCAGTTCTTC.

This clone was observed once. The chain uses TRBV7-2 and TRBJ1-4; 9 bases agree with TRBD1. Trimming at V came to 3 bases and at J to 3 bases, leaving 5 bases not matched to a gene. There are 16 residues in the CDR3. Per germline, CDR1 SGHTA and CDR2 FQGNSA. This chain's CDR3 is CASSLGGQGSNEKLFF. In DNA, the CDR3 is TGTGCCAGCAGCTTGGGGGGACAGGGCTCTAATGAAAAACTGTTTTTT.

This rearrangement joins TRBV20-1 to TRBJ2-3; the D gene is possibly TRBD2 (5 bases). The germline V gene encodes CDR1 DFQATT and CDR2 SNEGSKA (reference sequence). V lost 4 bases and J 4 bases, leaving 6 bases between the germline ends. The CDR3 has 11 residues. The CDR3 spells CSAKLADTQYF. The CDR3 bases are TGCAGTGCTAAACTAGCAGATACGCAGTATTTT.